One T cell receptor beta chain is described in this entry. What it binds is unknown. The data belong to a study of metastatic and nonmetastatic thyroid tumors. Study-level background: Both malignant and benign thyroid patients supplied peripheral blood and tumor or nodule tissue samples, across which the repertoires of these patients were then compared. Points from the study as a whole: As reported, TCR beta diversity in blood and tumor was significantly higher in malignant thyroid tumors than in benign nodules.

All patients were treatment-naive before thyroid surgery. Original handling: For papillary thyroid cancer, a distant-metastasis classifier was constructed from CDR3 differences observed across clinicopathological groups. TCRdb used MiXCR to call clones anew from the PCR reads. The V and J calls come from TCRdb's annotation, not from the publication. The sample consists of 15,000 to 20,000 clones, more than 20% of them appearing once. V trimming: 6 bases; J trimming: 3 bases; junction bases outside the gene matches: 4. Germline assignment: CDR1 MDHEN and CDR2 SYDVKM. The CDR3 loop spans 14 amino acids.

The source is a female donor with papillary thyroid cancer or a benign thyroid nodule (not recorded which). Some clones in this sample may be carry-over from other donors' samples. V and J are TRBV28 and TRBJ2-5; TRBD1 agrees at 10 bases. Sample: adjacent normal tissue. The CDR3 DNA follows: TGTGCCAGCAGGCCCGGGACAGGGGAAGAGACCCAGTACTTC. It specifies CASRPGTGEETQYF.